Following are 11 T cell receptor beta chains from one sample sequenced in a study of T-cell reconstitution after alpha-beta-depleted transplantation in children. TCRbeta library construction was performed incorporating unique molecular identifiers. TCRdb passed the PCR reads through MiXCR, listing each CDR3 protein once. The sample has around 240,000 distinct CDR3 sequences, roughly 8% seen once. Here the sequenced sample was PBMCs, mostly from graft donor cells, taken 180 days after TCRalphabeta/CD19-depleted stem cell transplant. Receptor source: a male patient younger than 18 who had a stem cell transplant for acute lymphoblastic leukemia, so the T cells may come from the graft donor.

This clonotype was observed many times. The J gene is TRBJ2-4, the V gene TRBV12-3 or TRBV12-4, with D perhaps matching TRBD2 (6 bases). Trimming shortened V by 4 bases and J by 9 bases, and 19 bases separated the two germline ends. The CDR3 has 15 residues. The CDR3 reads CASSSPAGPFTIQYF. The CDR3 nucleotides read TGTGCCAGCAGTTCCCCGGCGGGACCCTTTACCATTCAGTACTTC.

This clonotype was counted a few times. A read error is possible here, since a much larger clone lies one base away. The chain carries TRBV9 and TRBJ2-1, with 13 bases fitting TRBD2. Germline V gene lookup returns CDR1 SGDLS and CDR2 YYNGEE. The CDR3 runs 18 residues. CDR3 protein: CASSVEGLAGARTNDQFF. CDR3 sequence (DNA): TGTGCCAGCAGCGTAGAAGGACTAGCGGGGGCCCGAACCAATGACCAGTTCTTC.

This clonotype has at least ten counts. This chain uses TRBV7-9 with TRBJ1-2, with 9 bases aligning to TRBD1. Trimming cost V 3 bases and J 5 bases; bases outside gene matches: 4. The length of the CDR3 is 14 residues. Germline lookup yields CDR1 SEHNR and CDR2 FQNEAQ (reference sequence). CDR3 sequence reads: CASSLGQGPYGYTF. The CDR3 region has the DNA TGTGCCAGCAGCTTGGGACAGGGCCCTTATGGCTACACCTTC.

The chain uses TRBV12-3 or TRBV12-4 and TRBJ2-5; TRBD2 is a possible D gene (7 bases). This CDR3 has 15 residues. V was clipped by 0 bases and J by 5 bases, with 13 bases between them. CDR3 residues: CASSLAGGQGETQYF. The CDR3 DNA reads as TGTGCCAGCAGTTTAGCGGGGGGGCAGGGGGAGACCCAGTACTTC.

Many counts were recorded for this clonotype. The J gene is TRBJ1-2, the V gene TRBV10-3; TRBD1 aligns across 8 bases. The CDR3 loop spans 15 amino acids. CDR1 and CDR2 (germline): ENHRY, SYGVKD. V dropped 2 bases and J dropped 5; count of bases not matched to a gene: 7. CDR3 bases: TGTGCCATCAGTGAGGGGGACAGGAGTCTATATGGCTACACCTTC. Translating gives CAISEGDRSLYGYTF.

Many counts were recorded for this clonotype. The chain uses TRBV18 and TRBJ1-1, with D tentatively TRBD1 (6 bases). The germline V gene encodes CDR1 KGHSH and CDR2 LQKENI. The ends were cut back, 3 bases at V and 8 bases at J, with 10 bases in the middle. The CDR3 totals 12 residues. For the CDR3, the DNA is TGTGCCAGCTCACCGCAGGGACAAGAAGCTTTCTTT. Translating gives CASSPQGQEAFF.

This clonotype was counted at least ten times. In DNA, the CDR3 is TGCGCCAGCAGCCAAGATTTGGGGGAGGGACAGCCCCAGCATTTT. It translates to CASSQDLGEGQPQHF. The chain carries TRBV4-1 and TRBJ1-5, with D possibly being TRBD1 (5 bases). The germline CDR1 and CDR2 sequences are MGHRA and YSYEKL. The length of the CDR3 is 15 residues. Trimming shortened V by 0 bases and J by 7 bases, and 13 bases separated the two germline ends.

In its sample, this clonotype was seen many times. V is TRBV4-3 and J is TRBJ2-3; a weak D match, TRBD1 (6 bases). Trimming removed 2 bases at V and 3 bases at J, with 18 bases between. Germline CDR1 and CDR2: LGHNA and YSLEER. The CDR3 runs to 17 residues. CDR3 protein: CASSQRQAAVETDTQYF. The CDR3 DNA sequence: TGCGCCAGCAGCCAAAGACAGGCAGCAGTAGAAACAGATACGCAGTATTTT.

This clonotype was recorded many times. CDR3 DNA: TGCGCCAGCAGCTTGGTGCCGGGATCCAATGAGCAGTTCTTC. Translating gives CASSLVPGSNEQFF. The chain couples TRBV5-1 to TRBJ2-1; the D gene is possibly TRBD2 (5 bases). The CDR3 is made up of 14 amino acids. V shed 0 bases and J shed 6 bases, with 10 bases lying between them. CDR1 and CDR2 from the germline V gene are SGHRS and YFSETQ.

This clonotype appeared many times. The rearrangement links TRBV12-3 or TRBV12-4 to TRBJ1-4; no clear D gene. This CDR3 is 13 amino acids long. V was shortened by 3 bases and J by 10 bases, with 12 bases between the two germline ends. The CDR3 sequence is CASSFVPVGKLFF. For the CDR3, the DNA is TGTGCCAGCAGTTTTGTCCCGGTAGGAAAACTGTTTTTT.

The J gene is TRBJ1-1, the V gene TRBV18; maybe TRBD1 (6 bases). The V end was cut by 1 base, the J end by 5 bases, with 17 bases between. The V gene's germline CDR1 is KGHSH and CDR2 LQKENI. CDR3 length: 16 amino acids. The CDR3 is CASSPRAGLQGTEAFF. The CDR3 nucleotides are TGTGCCAGCTCACCACGAGCGGGACTTCAGGGGACTGAAGCTTTCTTT. The full variable domain, completed using reference TRBV18 and TRBJ1-1, is NAGVMQNPRHLVRRRGQEARLRCSPMKGHSHVYWYRQLPEEGLKFMVYLQKENIIDESGMPKERFSAEFPKEGPSILRIQQVVRGDSAAYFCASSPRAGLQGTEAFFGQGTRLTVV.